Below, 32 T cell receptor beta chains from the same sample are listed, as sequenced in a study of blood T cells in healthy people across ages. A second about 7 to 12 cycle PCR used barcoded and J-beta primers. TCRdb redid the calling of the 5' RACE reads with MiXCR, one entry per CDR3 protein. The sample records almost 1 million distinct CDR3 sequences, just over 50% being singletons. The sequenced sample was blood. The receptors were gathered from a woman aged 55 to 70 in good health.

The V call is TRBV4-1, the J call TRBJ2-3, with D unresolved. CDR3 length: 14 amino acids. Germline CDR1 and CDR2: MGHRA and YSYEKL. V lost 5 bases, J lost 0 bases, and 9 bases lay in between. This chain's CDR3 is CASSVSASTDTQYF. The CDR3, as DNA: TGCGCCAGCAGCGTATCCGCGAGCACAGATACGCAGTATTTT.

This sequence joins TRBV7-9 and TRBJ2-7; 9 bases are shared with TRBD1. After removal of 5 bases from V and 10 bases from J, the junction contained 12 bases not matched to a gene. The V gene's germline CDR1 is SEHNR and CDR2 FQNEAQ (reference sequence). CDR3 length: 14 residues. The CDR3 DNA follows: TGTGCCAGCAGCCTAGGACAGGGGCCCGCGGGCCAGTACTTC. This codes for CASSLGQGPAGQYF.

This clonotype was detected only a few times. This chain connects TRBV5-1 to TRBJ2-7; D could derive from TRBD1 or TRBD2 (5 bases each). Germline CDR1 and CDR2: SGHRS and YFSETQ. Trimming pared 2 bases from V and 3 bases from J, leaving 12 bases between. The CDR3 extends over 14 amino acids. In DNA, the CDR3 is TGCGCCAGCAGCTTCCGGGACGGAAACTACGAGCAGTACTTC. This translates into CASSFRDGNYEQYF.

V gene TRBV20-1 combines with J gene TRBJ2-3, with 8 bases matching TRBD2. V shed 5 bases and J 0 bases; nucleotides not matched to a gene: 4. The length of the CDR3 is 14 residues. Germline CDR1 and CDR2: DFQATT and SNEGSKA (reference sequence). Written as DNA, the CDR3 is TGCAGTGCTCCTCGACTAGCGAGCACAGATACGCAGTATTTT. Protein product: CSAPRLASTDTQYF.

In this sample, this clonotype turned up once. The CDR3 region is CASSLLTSKKGEQYF. The CDR3 DNA is TGTGCCAGCAGTCTCCTTACTAGCAAGAAGGGCGAGCAGTACTTC. The chain couples TRBV6-5 to TRBJ2-1; a weak D match, TRBD2 (6 bases). Near its end, the DNA agrees better with TRBJ2-7, so the J call may be wrong. The V gene's germline CDR1 is MNHEY and CDR2 SVGAGI. The CDR3 extends over 15 amino acids.

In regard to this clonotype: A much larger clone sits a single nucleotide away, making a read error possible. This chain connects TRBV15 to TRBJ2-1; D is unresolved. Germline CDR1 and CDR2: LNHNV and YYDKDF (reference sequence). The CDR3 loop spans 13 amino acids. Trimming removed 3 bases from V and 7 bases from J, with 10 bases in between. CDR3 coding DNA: TGTGCCACCAGCAGCGGGCTTGGGAATGAGCAGTTCTTC. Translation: CATSSGLGNEQFF.

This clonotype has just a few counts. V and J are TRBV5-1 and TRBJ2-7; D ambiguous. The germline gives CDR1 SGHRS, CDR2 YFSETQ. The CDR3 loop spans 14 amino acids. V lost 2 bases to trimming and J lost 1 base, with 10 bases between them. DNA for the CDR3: TGCGCCAGCAGCTTTTTCGAGAGGTCCTACGAGCAGTACTTC. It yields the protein CASSFFERSYEQYF.

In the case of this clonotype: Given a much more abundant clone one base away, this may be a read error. The CDR3 bases are TGCAGTGCGCTGGGGTTGGAGACCCAGTACTTC. Its translation is CSALGLETQYF. The chain links TRBV20-1 to TRBJ2-7; D remains unclear. The J call may be mistaken, given a closer DNA end match to TRBJ2-5. Germline CDR1 is DFQATT and CDR2 is SNEGSKA (reference sequence). CDR3 length: 11 residues.

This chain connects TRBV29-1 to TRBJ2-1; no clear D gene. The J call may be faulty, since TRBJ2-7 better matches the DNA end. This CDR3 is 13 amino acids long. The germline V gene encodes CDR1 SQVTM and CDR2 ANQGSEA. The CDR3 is CSVIRTNDNEQYF. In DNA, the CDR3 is TGCAGCGTGATTAGAACGAACGACAATGAGCAGTACTTC.

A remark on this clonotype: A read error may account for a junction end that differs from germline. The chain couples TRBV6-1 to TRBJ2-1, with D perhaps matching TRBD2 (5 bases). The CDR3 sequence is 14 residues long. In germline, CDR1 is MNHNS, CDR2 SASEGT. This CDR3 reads CASSEGGPADEQFF. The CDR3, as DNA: TGTGCCAGCAGCGAAGGCGGGCCAGCGGATGAGCAGTTCTTC.

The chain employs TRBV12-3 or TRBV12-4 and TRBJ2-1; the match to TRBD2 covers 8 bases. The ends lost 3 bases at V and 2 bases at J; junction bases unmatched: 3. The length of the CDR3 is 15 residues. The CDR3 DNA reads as TGTGCCAGCAGTTTTGTTAGCGGGGCCTACAATGAGCAGTTCTTC. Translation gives CASSFVSGAYNEQFF.

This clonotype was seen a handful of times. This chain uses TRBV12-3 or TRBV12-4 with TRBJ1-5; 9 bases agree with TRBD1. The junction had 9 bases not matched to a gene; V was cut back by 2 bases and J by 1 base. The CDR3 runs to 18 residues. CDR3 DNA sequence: TGTGCCAGCAGTTTATCAGGGACAGGGTTTATCAGCAATCAGCCCCAGCATTTT. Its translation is CASSLSGTGFISNQPQHF.

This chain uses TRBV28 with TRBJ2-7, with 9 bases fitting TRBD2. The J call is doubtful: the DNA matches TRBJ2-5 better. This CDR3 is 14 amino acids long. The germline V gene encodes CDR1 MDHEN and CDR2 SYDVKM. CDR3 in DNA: TGTGCCAGCAGGCCGACTAGCGGTACGAAGACCCAGTACTTC. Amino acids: CASRPTSGTKTQYF.

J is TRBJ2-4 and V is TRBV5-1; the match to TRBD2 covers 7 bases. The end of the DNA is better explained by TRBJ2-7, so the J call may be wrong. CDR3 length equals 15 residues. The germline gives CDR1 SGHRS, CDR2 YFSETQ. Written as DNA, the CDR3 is TGCGCCAGCAGCAACGAGCGGGGCCTACGCTACGAGCAGTACTTC. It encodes CASSNERGLRYEQYF.

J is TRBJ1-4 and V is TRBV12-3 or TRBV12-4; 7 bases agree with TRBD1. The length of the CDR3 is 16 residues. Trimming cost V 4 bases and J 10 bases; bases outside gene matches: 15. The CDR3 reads CASSSRTGPDWGKLFF. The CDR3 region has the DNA TGTGCCAGCAGTTCACGGACAGGCCCCGATTGGGGAAAACTGTTTTTT.

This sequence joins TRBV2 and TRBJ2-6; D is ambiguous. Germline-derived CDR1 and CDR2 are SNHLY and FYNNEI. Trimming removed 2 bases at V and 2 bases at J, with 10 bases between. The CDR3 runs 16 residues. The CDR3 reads CASSEKVRAGANVLTF. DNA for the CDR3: TGTGCCAGCAGTGAAAAGGTCCGGGCTGGGGCCAACGTCCTGACTTTC.

CDR3 region: CASSQELWGTGGRYEQFF. CDR3 sequence (DNA): TGCGCCAGCAGCCAAGAATTATGGGGCACAGGGGGTAGGTATGAGCAGTTCTTC. The chain employs TRBV4-3 and TRBJ2-1; 8 bases match TRBD1. J was trimmed by 8 bases and V by 0 bases; bases with no gene match: 15. The CDR3 runs 18 residues. Per germline, CDR1 LGHNA and CDR2 YSLEER.

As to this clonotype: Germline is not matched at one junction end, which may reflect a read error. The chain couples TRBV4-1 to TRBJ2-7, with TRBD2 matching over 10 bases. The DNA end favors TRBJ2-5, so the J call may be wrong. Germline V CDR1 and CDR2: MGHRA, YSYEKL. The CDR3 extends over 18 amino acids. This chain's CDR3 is CASNQEASGSGGKETQYF. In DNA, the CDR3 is TGCGCCAGCAACCAAGAAGCTAGCGGGAGTGGGGGGAAAGAGACCCAGTACTTC.

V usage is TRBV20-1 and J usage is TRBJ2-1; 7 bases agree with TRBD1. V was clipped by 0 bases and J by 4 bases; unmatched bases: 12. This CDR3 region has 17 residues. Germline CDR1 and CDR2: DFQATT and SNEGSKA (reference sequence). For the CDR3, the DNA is TGCAGTGCTAGAGATTGGACAGGCCCAACCCAATACAATGAGCAGTTCTTC. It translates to CSARDWTGPTQYNEQFF.

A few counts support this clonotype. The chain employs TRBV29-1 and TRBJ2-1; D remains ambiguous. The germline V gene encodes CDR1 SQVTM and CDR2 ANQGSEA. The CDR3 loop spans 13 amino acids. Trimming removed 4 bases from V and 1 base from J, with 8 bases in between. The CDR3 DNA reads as TGCAGCGTTGTAGACGCTTCCTACAATGAGCAGTTCTTC. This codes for CSVVDASYNEQFF.

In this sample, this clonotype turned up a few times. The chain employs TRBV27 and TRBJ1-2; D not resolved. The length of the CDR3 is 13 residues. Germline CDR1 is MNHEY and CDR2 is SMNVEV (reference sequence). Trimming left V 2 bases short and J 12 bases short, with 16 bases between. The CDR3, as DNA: TGTGCCAGCAGTTTAGCCCAGAACCATGTGCACACCTTC. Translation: CASSLAQNHVHTF.

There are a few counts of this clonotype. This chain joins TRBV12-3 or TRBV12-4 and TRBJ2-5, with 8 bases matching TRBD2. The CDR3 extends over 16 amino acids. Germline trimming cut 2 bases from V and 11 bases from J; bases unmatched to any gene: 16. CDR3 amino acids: CASSLSPSGSWNEQYF. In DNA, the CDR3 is TGTGCCAGCAGTTTAAGTCCAAGCGGGAGTTGGAATGAGCAGTACTTC.

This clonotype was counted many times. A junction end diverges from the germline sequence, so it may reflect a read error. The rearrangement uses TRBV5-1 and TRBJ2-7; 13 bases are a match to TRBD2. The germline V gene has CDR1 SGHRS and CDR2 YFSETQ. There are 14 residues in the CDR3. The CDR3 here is CASSWTSGSYEQYF. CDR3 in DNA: TGTGCCAGCAGCTGGACTAGCGGGAGCTACGAGCAGTACTTC.

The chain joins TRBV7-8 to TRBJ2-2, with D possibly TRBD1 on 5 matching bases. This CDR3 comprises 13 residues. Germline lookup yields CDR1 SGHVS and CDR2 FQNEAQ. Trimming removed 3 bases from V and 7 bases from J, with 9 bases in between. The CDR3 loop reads CASSLIRDGELFF. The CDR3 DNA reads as TGTGCCAGCAGCTTGATCAGGGACGGGGAGCTGTTTTTT.

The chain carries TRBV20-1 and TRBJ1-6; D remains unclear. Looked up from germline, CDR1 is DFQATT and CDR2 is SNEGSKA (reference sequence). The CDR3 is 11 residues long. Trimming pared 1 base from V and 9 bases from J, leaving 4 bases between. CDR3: CSARGGSPLHF. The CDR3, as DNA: TGCAGTGCTAGAGGAGGTTCACCCCTCCACTTT.

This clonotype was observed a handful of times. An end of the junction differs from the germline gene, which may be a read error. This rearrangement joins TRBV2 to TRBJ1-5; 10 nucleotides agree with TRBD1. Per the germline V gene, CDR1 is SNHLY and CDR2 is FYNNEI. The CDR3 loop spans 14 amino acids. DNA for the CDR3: TGTGCCAGCAGTTGGGACAGGGGCAACCAGCCCCAGCATTTT. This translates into CASSWDRGNQPQHF.

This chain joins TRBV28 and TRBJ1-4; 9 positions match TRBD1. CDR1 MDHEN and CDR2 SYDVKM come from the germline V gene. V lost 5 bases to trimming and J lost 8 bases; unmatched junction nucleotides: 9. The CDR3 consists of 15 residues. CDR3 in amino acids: CASSPQTGGAEKLFF. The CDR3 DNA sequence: TGTGCCAGCAGTCCGCAAACAGGGGGCGCCGAAAAACTGTTTTTT.

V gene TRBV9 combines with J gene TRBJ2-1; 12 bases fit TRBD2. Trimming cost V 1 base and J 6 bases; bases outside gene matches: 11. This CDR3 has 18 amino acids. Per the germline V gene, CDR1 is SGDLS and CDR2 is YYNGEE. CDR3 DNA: TGTGCCAGCAGCGTACAAGGGGAGACTAGCGGGAGTCTCAATGAGCAGTTCTTC. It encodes CASSVQGETSGSLNEQFF.

CDR3 sequence (DNA): TGTGCCACCAGCAGAAGGCTCGGTTCAGGCGTTATTCAGTACTTC. It yields the protein CATSRRLGSGVIQYF. This chain links TRBV15 with TRBJ2-4, with no clear D. Germline V gene data show CDR1 as LNHNV and CDR2 as YYDKDF (reference sequence). V was shortened by 2 bases and J by 10 bases, with 18 bases between the two germline ends. CDR3 length: 15 residues.

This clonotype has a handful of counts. The CDR3 nucleotides read TGCGCCAGCAGTACAGGGGGCTACGGGGCCAACGTCCTGACTTTC. As protein: CASSTGGYGANVLTF. The gene calls are TRBV10-1 and TRBJ2-6; the match to TRBD1 covers 9 bases. Per germline, CDR1 WNHNN and CDR2 SYGVQD (reference sequence). V was pared by 5 bases and J by 4 bases, with 3 bases of the junction left unmatched. The CDR3 spans 15 residues.

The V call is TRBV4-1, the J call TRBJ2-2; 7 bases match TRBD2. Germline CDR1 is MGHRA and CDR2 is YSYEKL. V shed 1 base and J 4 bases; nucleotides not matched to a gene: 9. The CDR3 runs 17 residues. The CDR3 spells CASSQVRAGVGTGELFF. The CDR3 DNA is TGCGCCAGCAGCCAAGTACGGGCGGGGGTTGGCACCGGGGAGCTGTTTTTT.

CDR3 region: CASSKLDRTGDEQYF. CDR3 DNA: TGTGCCAGCAGCAAATTAGACAGGACGGGCGACGAGCAGTACTTC. The V gene is TRBV7-8, the J gene TRBJ2-1, with D possibly being TRBD1 (6 bases). The J call is in doubt because the DNA end fits TRBJ2-7 better. Germline CDR1 is SGHVS and CDR2 is FQNEAQ. This CDR3 is built from 15 residues.